Each of the 26 T cell receptor beta chains below was sequenced from the same sample in a study of blood T cell repertoires in COVID-19 (TCRdb year 2020). Library creation used the immunoSEQ multiplex PCR assay. As stored in TCRdb, this immuneACCESS dataset retains in-frame rearrangements with V and J assigned. A fraction of the clones does not appear; measured against another copy, unresolved V genes explain less than half of the discrepancy, and the remainder lacks a known reason. Counted in this sample were fewer than 200,000 clones; about 80% of them appeared once. Together, the top ten hold approximately 8.1% of the sample. The source material was peripheral blood. Receptor source: a woman aged 55-75 years with COVID-19, enrolled during active disease.

The gene calls are TRBV5-4 and TRBJ2-5; 9 positions match TRBD2. Per the germline V gene, CDR1 is SGHNT and CDR2 is YYREEE (reference sequence). V dropped 2 bases and J dropped 4; count of bases not matched to a gene: 9. CDR3 length: 16 residues. The CDR3 spells CASSFGSGSRSETQYF. Written as DNA, the CDR3 is TGTGCCAGCAGCTTTGGTAGCGGGAGTAGGTCAGAGACCCAGTACTTC.

The genes are TRBV7-3 and TRBJ1-5; D is unresolved. CDR1 SGHTA and CDR2 FQGTGA come from the germline V gene. There are 14 residues in the CDR3. V was cut by 0 bases and J by 9 bases, with 12 bases left in between. The CDR3 coding sequence is TGTGCCAGCAGCTTAACAAGAAGCGACGGGCCCCAGCATTTT. Translating gives CASSLTRSDGPQHF.

The gene calls are TRBV28 and TRBJ1-2, with TRBD1 matching over 7 bases. CDR1 is MDHEN, CDR2 SYDVKM, per germline. The length of the CDR3 is 17 residues. V lost 5 bases to trimming and J lost 5 bases; unmatched junction nucleotides: 17. The CDR3 here is CASSPPGRQGVRYGYTF. In nucleotides, the CDR3 is TGTGCCAGCAGTCCCCCAGGTCGACAGGGTGTAAGGTATGGCTACACCTTC.

The chain employs TRBV7-2 and TRBJ1-4, with D possibly TRBD1 on 5 matching bases. V was clipped by 3 bases and J by 6 bases, with 14 bases between them. This CDR3 is built from 15 residues. CDR1 is SGHTA and CDR2 is FQGNSA in the germline V gene. The CDR3 here is CASSLGRGDHEKLFF. The CDR3, as DNA: TGTGCCAGCAGCTTGGGGCGGGGGGATCATGAAAAACTGTTTTTT.

This clone showed up just a few times. This chain connects TRBV5-1 to TRBJ2-5; TRBD1 aligns across 7 bases. Losses at the gene ends were 4 bases for V and 5 bases for J; bases not matched to a gene: 8. Germline V gives CDR1 SGHRS, CDR2 YFSETQ. This CDR3 has 14 residues. Here the CDR3 reads CASSVQGSRETQYF. The CDR3 DNA is TGCGCCAGCAGCGTACAGGGGTCCCGGGAGACCCAGTACTTC. The full variable domain, rest sourced from reference TRBV5-1 and TRBJ2-5, is KAGVTQTPRYLIKTRGQQVTLSCSPISGHRSVSWYQQTPGQGLQFLFEYFSETQRNKGNFPGRFSGRQFSNSRSEMNVSTLELGDSALYLCASSVQGSRETQYFGPGTRLLVL.

The rearrangement joins TRBV3-1 (or the pseudogene TRBV3-2) to TRBJ1-3, with 9 bases matching TRBD1. The V gene end was trimmed by 2 bases and the J gene end by 0 bases; junction bases not matched to a gene: 8. Germline CDR1 reads LGHDT; CDR2 reads YNNKEL (reference sequence). The CDR3 loop spans 18 amino acids. CDR3 nucleotides: TGTGCCAGCAGCCAACGGGTCGACAGGGGGAACTCTGGAAACACCATATATTTT. As protein: CASSQRVDRGNSGNTIYF.

The V and J genes are TRBV19 and TRBJ1-5; TRBD1 aligns across 8 bases. J was trimmed by 6 bases and V by 3 bases; bases with no gene match: 13. The V gene's germline CDR1 is LNHDA and CDR2 SQIVND (reference sequence). The CDR3 contains 17 residues. The CDR3 loop reads CASSIRVTGQGGQPQHF. CDR3 DNA: TGTGCCAGTAGTATCAGGGTAACCGGACAGGGAGGTCAGCCCCAGCATTTT.

This chain uses TRBV6-5 with TRBJ1-5; tentatively, D is TRBD1 (6 bases). The germline V gene encodes CDR1 MNHEY and CDR2 SVGAGI. The CDR3 contains 14 residues. The V and J ends lost 5 bases and 6 bases respectively, with 14 bases between them. Here the CDR3 reads CASSLTGFGQPQHF. The CDR3 DNA sequence: TGTGCCAGCAGTCTTACAGGGTTTGGTCAGCCCCAGCATTTT.

A single count supports this clone. This sequence joins TRBV3-1 (or the pseudogene TRBV3-2) and TRBJ2-7; 8 bases agree with TRBD2. Unmatched junction bases numbered 18, after V lost 4 bases and J lost 7 bases. The germline gives CDR1 LGHDT, CDR2 YNNKEL (reference sequence). The CDR3 contains 17 residues. The CDR3 sequence: CASSPQLTGRAGVEQYF. The CDR3 DNA follows: TGTGCCAGCAGCCCCCAGTTAACCGGGAGGGCCGGGGTAGAGCAGTACTTC.

This clone was counted between two and nine times. The chain links TRBV28 to TRBJ1-1; TRBD1 matches 7 bases. The CDR3 is made up of 14 amino acids. J gave up 3 bases and V 7 bases, and 8 bases lay outside the gene matches. Germline V gene lookup returns CDR1 MDHEN and CDR2 SYDVKM. The CDR3 DNA is TGTGCCAGCACACCCCCGGGACAGTACACTGAAGCTTTCTTT. It translates to CASTPPGQYTEAFF.

CDR3 region: CASSELAGGLTEAFF. CDR3 coding DNA: TGTGCCAGCAGTGAATTGGCAGGGGGACTGACTGAAGCTTTCTTT. The V gene is TRBV6-1, the J gene TRBJ1-1; 7 bases fit TRBD1. The CDR3 length is 15 residues. J lost 5 bases, V lost 2 bases, and 8 bases had no gene match. CDR1 MNHNS and CDR2 SASEGT come from the germline V gene.

This clone was seen just once. J is TRBJ1-2 and V is TRBV4-1; no definite D call. Germline CDR1 and CDR2: MGHRA and YSYEKL. V shed 0 bases and J shed 3 bases, with 17 bases lying between them. The CDR3 runs 17 residues. The CDR3 is CASSQDGRAPNDYGYTF. In nucleotides, the CDR3 is TGCGCCAGCAGCCAAGACGGGAGGGCGCCGAACGACTATGGCTACACCTTC.

V usage is TRBV27 and J usage is TRBJ1-2; no definite D call. Germline V gene sequence: CDR1 MNHEY, CDR2 SMNVEV (reference sequence). The CDR3 spans 14 residues. With 4 bases removed from V and 5 bases from J, the gap between germline ends came to 14 bases. The chain's CDR3 is CASSSAGRTYGYTF. Written as DNA, the CDR3 is TGTGCCAGCAGTTCCGCCGGGAGGACTTATGGCTACACCTTC.

The chain links TRBV5-1 to TRBJ1-4; D might be TRBD1 (5 bases). This CDR3 spans 15 amino acids. Trimming removed 3 bases from V and 0 bases from J, with 9 bases in between. Germline V gene data show CDR1 as SGHRS and CDR2 as YFSETQ. CDR3 region: CASSSSRATNEKLFF. The CDR3 DNA reads TGCGCCAGCAGCTCCTCCAGGGCAACTAATGAAAAACTGTTTTTT. Drawing the rest from reference TRBV5-1 and TRBJ1-4, the complete variable domain is KAGVTQTPRYLIKTRGQQVTLSCSPISGHRSVSWYQQTPGQGLQFLFEYFSETQRNKGNFPGRFSGRQFSNSRSEMNVSTLELGDSALYLCASSSSRATNEKLFFGSGTQLSVL.

The rearrangement uses TRBV29-1 and TRBJ1-2, with D maybe TRBD1 (6 bases). Deletions cut 5 bases from V and 2 bases from J, with 12 bases between. Germline CDR1 SQVTM, CDR2 ANQGSEA. The CDR3 spans 13 residues. CDR3 residues: CSVHRESNYGYTF. In nucleotides, the CDR3 is TGCAGCGTTCACAGGGAGTCGAACTATGGCTACACCTTC.

The chain has TRBV19 and TRBJ1-6, with 8 nucleotides matching TRBD1. The CDR3 sequence is 15 residues long. Germline V gene data show CDR1 as LNHDA and CDR2 as SQIVND (reference sequence). Germline trimming cut 5 bases from V and 10 bases from J; bases unmatched to any gene: 10. CDR3 in amino acids: CASSGTRQGNSPLHF. DNA for the CDR3: TGTGCCAGTAGTGGGACGCGACAGGGGAACTCACCCCTCCACTTT.

This clone was recorded once. This sequence joins TRBV29-1 and TRBJ1-2; weak D call: TRBD1 (5 bases). The length of the CDR3 is 11 residues. V was cut by 4 bases and J by 4 bases, with 7 bases left in between. Germline CDR1 SQVTM, CDR2 ANQGSEA. CDR3 coding DNA: TGCAGCGTTGGACAGCCCTATGGCTACACCTTC. It is translated as CSVGQPYGYTF.

The chain has TRBV2 and TRBJ2-7; D is unresolved. V was clipped by 4 bases and J by 9 bases, with 10 bases between them. The length of the CDR3 is 11 residues. Germline CDR1 and CDR2: SNHLY and FYNNEI. The chain's CDR3 is CASSAQLGQYV. In nucleotides, the CDR3 is TGTGCCAGCAGTGCCCAACTCGGGCAGTACGTC.

The CDR3 region is CATSGQFAGTSALNEQFF. The DNA for the CDR3 is TGTGCCACCAGTGGGCAGTTTGCCGGGACTTCCGCTCTCAATGAGCAGTTCTTC. The chain joins TRBV24-1 to TRBJ2-1, with D possibly being TRBD2 (6 bases). The V end was cut by 5 bases, the J end by 6 bases, with 25 bases between. Germline V CDR1 and CDR2: KGHDR, SFDVKD. The CDR3 totals 18 residues.

This clone was detected once. The junction departs from the called germline gene at one end, perhaps through a read error. The sample contains more than one DNA sequence encoding this CDR3. The DNA of the CDR3 is TGCGCCAGCAGCTTGGGGTGGGGCGGCGTCCTAACTTTC. It codes for CASSLGWGGVLTF. The rearrangement uses TRBV5-1 and TRBJ2-6; the D gene is possibly TRBD1 (5 bases). Germline lookup yields CDR1 SGHRS and CDR2 YFSETQ. CDR3 length: 13 amino acids.

This clone was picked up a small number of times. The chain combines TRBV20-1 with TRBJ1-2, with 7 nucleotides matching TRBD1. V lost 3 bases to trimming and J lost 4 bases; unmatched junction nucleotides: 5. Germline CDR1 and CDR2: DFQATT and SNEGSKA (reference sequence). The CDR3 is made up of 13 amino acids. The CDR3 sequence is CSASRDRVYGYTF. The DNA for the CDR3 is TGCAGTGCTAGTCGGGACAGAGTCTATGGCTACACCTTC.

The chain joins TRBV10-3 to TRBJ2-7, with 9 positions matching TRBD1. Germline CDR1 is ENHRY and CDR2 is SYGVKD. J was trimmed by 6 bases and V by 10 bases; bases with no gene match: 4. This CDR3 contains 11 residues. Written as DNA, the CDR3 is TGTGCCAACGGACAGGGGAGCGAGCAGTACTTC. Translated: CANGQGSEQYF.

There are a few counts of this clone. The V call is TRBV6-5, the J call TRBJ2-1; unclear D gene. This CDR3 is built from 15 residues. The germline gives CDR1 MNHEY, CDR2 SVGAGI. Trimming cost V 7 bases and J 0 bases, with 13 bases left between them. CDR3 region: CASKSVPGSYNEQFF. In nucleotides, the CDR3 is TGTGCCAGCAAATCCGTCCCCGGCTCCTACAATGAGCAGTTCTTC.

In this sample, this clone turned up a few times. The CDR3 spells CASSSTTGDSGNTIYF. CDR3 nucleotide sequence: TGTGCCAGCAGCTCAACTACAGGAGACTCTGGAAACACCATATATTTT. The rearrangement uses TRBV11-2 and TRBJ1-3, with D maybe TRBD1 (5 bases). V lost 4 bases and J lost 0, with 13 bases in between. The CDR3 totals 16 residues. CDR1 and CDR2 (germline): SGHAT, FQNNGV.

This clone was detected ten times or more. This sequence joins TRBV7-9 and TRBJ1-2, with 12 nucleotides matching TRBD1. With V trimmed by 3 bases and J by 8 bases, 7 bases remained unmatched. The CDR3 covers 15 residues. Germline values: CDR1 SEHNR, CDR2 FQNEAQ (reference sequence). CDR3 DNA sequence: TGTGCCAGCAGCTTTCCGGGACAGGGGGCTCGGGGCTACACCTTC. Amino acids: CASSFPGQGARGYTF.

This clone was detected only a few times. This sequence joins TRBV7-2 and TRBJ2-1, with a possible D match to TRBD2 (7 bases). The germline V gene has CDR1 SGHTA and CDR2 FQGNSA. Trimming removed 2 bases from V and 7 bases from J, with 18 bases in between. The CDR3 runs 16 residues. The DNA for the CDR3 is TGTGCCAGCAGCTTAAGTAAGGGGGGAGGGATGAATGAGCAGTTCTTC. As protein: CASSLSKGGGMNEQFF.